Each of the 12 T cell receptor beta chains below was sequenced from the same sample in a study of T-cell reconstitution after alpha-beta-depleted transplantation in children. This sample's TCRbeta library carried unique molecular identifier barcodes. In TCRdb, the PCR reads were re-called with MiXCR into one record per CDR3 protein. The repertoire holds roughly 300,000 distinct CDR3 sequences, 10% seen once, with 2% to 3% in the top ten. The material sequenced was PBMCs from the stem cell graft donor, taken from the stem cell graft. Every receptor here comes from a human donor who donated a stem cell graft to a child with acute lymphoblastic leukemia.

The CDR3 DNA is TGTGCCAGCAGCAAGGGGCGACAGAGGCACTCCGGGGAGCTGTTTTTT. Translated, it gives CASSKGRQRHSGELFF. The rearrangement links TRBV7-2 to TRBJ2-2, with D tentatively TRBD1 (5 bases). The CDR3 contains 16 residues. The germline V gene has CDR1 SGHTA and CDR2 FQGNSA. Trimming cost V 5 bases and J 6 bases, with 19 bases left between them.

This clonotype has more than one count but fewer than ten. The rearrangement joins TRBV20-1 to TRBJ2-2; possibly TRBD1 for D (6 bases). Germline V gene sequence: CDR1 DFQATT, CDR2 SNEGSKA (reference sequence). Trimming took 5 bases from V and 2 from J, leaving 15 bases between them. This CDR3 region has 15 residues. The CDR3 spells CSAPTGTPNTGELFF. CDR3 sequence (DNA): TGCAGTGCTCCCACCGGGACACCCAACACCGGGGAGCTGTTTTTT.

In this sample, this clonotype turned up a few times. The V gene is TRBV3-1, the J gene TRBJ2-1; TRBD2 agrees at 8 bases. V gave up 0 bases and J gave up 7 bases; unmatched junction bases: 8. The CDR3 length is 16 residues. Germline values: CDR1 LGHDT, CDR2 YNNKEL (reference sequence). The CDR3 region has the DNA TGTGCCAGCAGCCAAGAAAGGGGCGGGAGGAGAAATGAGCAGTTCTTC. This encodes CASSQERGGRRNEQFF.

The chain links TRBV20-1 to TRBJ1-1, with D uncertain. The V gene's germline CDR1 is DFQATT and CDR2 SNEGSKA (reference sequence). Trimming pared 1 base from V and 1 base from J, leaving 4 bases between. The CDR3 sequence is 12 residues long. The CDR3 loop is CSARVENTEAFF. The DNA of the CDR3 is TGCAGTGCTAGAGTGGAGAACACTGAAGCTTTCTTT.

This clonotype was found many times. The chain has TRBV28 and TRBJ1-5; a possible D gene is TRBD1 (6 bases). V lost 8 bases and J 7 bases, leaving 15 bases between the germline ends. In germline, CDR1 is MDHEN, CDR2 SYDVKM. The CDR3 runs to 13 residues. The CDR3 nucleotides read TGTGCCAGCGTAGACAGGCTCCAGCAGCCCCAGCATTTT. It codes for CASVDRLQQPQHF.

As DNA, the CDR3 is TGCGCCAGCAGCCAAGATTACCGCGGGAGGGTCATACGCAAGCAGTTCTTC. The encoded protein is CASSQDYRGRVIRKQFF. The gene calls are TRBV4-1 and TRBJ2-1; 9 nucleotides align to TRBD2. Germline trimming cut 0 bases from V and 11 bases from J; bases unmatched to any gene: 14. Germline values: CDR1 MGHRA, CDR2 YSYEKL. This CDR3 contains 17 residues.

The chain is built from TRBV29-1 and TRBJ2-7; D is undetermined. The germline V and J ends were trimmed by 6 bases and 2 bases, with 5 bases remaining between them. Looked up from germline, CDR1 is SQVTM and CDR2 is ANQGSEA. CDR3 length equals 10 residues. CDR3 amino acids: CSVKTYEQYF. As DNA, the CDR3 is TGCAGCGTGAAAACCTACGAGCAGTACTTC.

This clonotype was detected only a few times. The chain couples TRBV10-3 to TRBJ2-7, with 11 bases lining up with TRBD1. Germline loops: CDR1 ENHRY, CDR2 SYGVKD. The J segment lost 6 bases and the V segment lost 6 bases, leaving 7 bases of the junction unmatched. The CDR3 sequence is 14 residues long. CDR3 loop: CAIRGGQGVSEQYF. The CDR3 coding sequence is TGTGCCATCAGGGGGGGACAGGGGGTTAGCGAGCAGTACTTC.

In its sample, this clonotype was seen many times. The J gene is TRBJ2-2, the V gene TRBV7-6, with TRBD1 identical over 9 bases. In germline, CDR1 is SGHVS, CDR2 FNYEAQ. V gave up 4 bases and J gave up 5 bases; unmatched junction bases: 8. The CDR3 runs 16 residues. The CDR3 region is CASSSWTGAGTGELFF. CDR3 in DNA: TGTGCCAGCAGCTCCTGGACAGGGGCTGGGACCGGGGAGCTGTTTTTT.

Comment on this clonotype: A much more abundant neighbour one base away suggests this may be a read error. The chain has TRBV27 and TRBJ2-7; 8 nucleotides line up with TRBD1. The CDR3 covers 13 residues. The J segment lost 9 bases and the V segment lost 5 bases, leaving 9 bases of the junction unmatched. From germline, CDR1 is MNHEY and CDR2 SMNVEV (reference sequence). The CDR3 sequence is CASSPRTGNGQYF. For the CDR3, the DNA is TGTGCCAGCAGTCCCCGGACAGGGAACGGGCAGTACTTC.

This clonotype was counted at least ten times. The chain joins TRBV5-1 to TRBJ2-1; 8 positions agree with TRBD1. Per germline, CDR1 SGHRS and CDR2 YFSETQ. The CDR3 runs to 15 residues. The V gene end was trimmed by 1 base and the J gene end by 5 bases; junction bases not matched to a gene: 5. As DNA, the CDR3 is TGCGCCAGCAGCTTGCGACAGGGGTCCCACAATGAGCAGTTCTTC. Encoded protein: CASSLRQGSHNEQFF.

V gene TRBV11-2 combines with J gene TRBJ2-2; D is unclear. CDR1 is SGHAT and CDR2 is FQNNGV in the germline V gene. Trimming left V 6 bases short and J 1 base short, with 12 bases between. The CDR3 loop spans 15 amino acids. This chain's CDR3 is CASRTVKGNTGELFF. The CDR3 DNA follows: TGTGCCAGCAGGACGGTAAAGGGGAACACCGGGGAGCTGTTTTTT. The variable domain in full, completed from reference TRBV11-2 and TRBJ2-2, reads EAGVAQSPRYKIIEKRQSVAFWCNPISGHATLYWYQQILGQGPKLLIQFQNNGVVDDSQLPKDRFSAERLKGVDSTLKIQPAKLEDSAVYLCASRTVKGNTGELFFGEGSRLTVL.